This is a list of T cell receptor beta chains from one sample in a study of T-cell memory formation after mild COVID-19. MiXCR, applied by TCRdb to the 5' RACE reads, yields one record per CDR3 protein. The data show fewer than 200,000 distinct CDR3 sequences, roughly 18% seen once. What was sequenced was PBMCs or a T cell subset sorted from them (not recorded which). Receptor source: a man younger than 30 who had mild COVID-19 (a few samples of this study predate the infection). Cell type and time point are not known. Both conserved end residues are part of each CDR3. D genes are given only for firm matches. Some rows mark clone size as missing; the rest say once, few, many or name a class of expanded clone.

>TRBJ1-2|TRBV5-5|NA|NA
CASSLVQTIRTHGYTF
TGTGCCAGCAGCTTGGTGCAGACGATACGGACTCACGGCTACACCTTC
>TRBJ2-3|TRBV7-2|TRBD2|few
CASSPTSGGFTDTQYF
TGTGCCAGCAGTCCTACTAGCGGGGGTTTCACAGATACGCAGTATTTT
>TRBJ2-1|TRBV7-9|NA|NA
CASSSRFTRHNEQFF
TGTGCCAGCAGCTCTCGATTCACCCGGCACAATGAGCAGTTCTTC
>TRBJ1-3|TRBV20-1|TRBD1|few
CSAPTGAGNTIYF
TGCAGTGCCCCAACAGGGGCTGGAAACACCATATATTTT
>TRBJ1-5|TRBV7-9|NA|NA
CASSPRGGDQPQHF
TGTGCCAGCAGTCCCAGGGGAGGGGATCAGCCCCAGCATTTT
>TRBJ2-7|TRBV4-2|NA|few
CASSQDPLALPMNSAEQYF
TGTGCCAGCAGCCAAGATCCCCTAGCGTTACCGATGAATTCTGCCGAGCAGTACTTC
>TRBJ2-1|TRBV7-9|TRBD2|NA
CASSSQVGLAFPYNEQFF
TGTGCCAGCAGCTCCCAGGTTGGACTAGCTTTTCCCTACAATGAGCAGTTCTTC
>TRBJ1-6|TRBV5-1|TRBD1|NA
CASSSGGNSYNSPLHF
TGCGCCAGCAGCTCAGGGGGTAATTCCTATAATTCACCCCTCCACTTT
>TRBJ2-3|TRBV7-9|TRBD1|NA
CASSFDRAEDTQYF
TGTGCCAGCAGCTTTGACAGGGCGGAAGATACGCAGTATTTT
>TRBJ1-1|TRBV29-1|TRBD1|NA
CSAVGQQNTEAFF
TGCAGCGCCGTGGGACAGCAAAACACTGAAGCTTTCTTT
>TRBJ1-1|TRBV7-8|NA|few
CASSSPRVRVRTEAFF
TGTGCCAGCAGCTCCCCTCGGGTCAGGGTGAGGACTGAAGCTTTCTTT
>TRBJ1-5|TRBV4-1|NA|few
CASSQGPAPNQPQHF
TGCGCCAGCAGCCAAGGTCCGGCCCCGAATCAGCCCCAGCATTTT
>TRBJ2-1|TRBV9|NA|few
CASSLRLEVWHNEQFF
TGTGCCAGCAGCCTGCGACTAGAGGTATGGCACAATGAGCAGTTCTTC
>TRBJ1-5|TRBV3-1|NA|NA
CASSQGGSNQPQHF
TGTGCCAGCAGTCAGGGTGGTAGCAATCAGCCCCAGCATTTT
>TRBJ2-7|TRBV24-1|NA|NA
CATYGTGAYEQYF
TGTGCCACCTACGGAACCGGGGCCTACGAGCAGTACTTC
>TRBJ1-2|TRBV10-3|NA|few
CAIRTDRLRNYGYTF
TGTGCCATCAGGACCGACAGGCTTAGAAACTATGGCTACACCTTC
>TRBJ2-3|TRBV4-3|NA|few
CASSQEGLSIKSTDTQYF
TGCGCCAGCAGCCAAGAGGGGCTTTCTATTAAAAGCACAGATACGCAGTATTTT
>TRBJ2-5|TRBV30|NA|NA
CAWSVLGFQETQYF
TGTGCCTGGAGTGTTTTGGGGTTTCAAGAGACCCAGTACTTC
>TRBJ1-6|TRBV3-1|NA|few
CASSHLNSPLHF
TGTGCCAGCAGCCATCTTAATTCACCCCTCCACTTT
>TRBJ2-4|TRBV24-1|NA|few
CATSDDRDIQYF
TGTGCCACCAGTGACGATAGGGACATTCAGTACTTC
>TRBJ2-3|TRBV5-6|NA|NA
CASSYGGRSTDTQYF
TGTGCCAGCAGCTACGGGGGGCGTAGCACAGATACGCAGTATTTT
>TRBJ1-1|TRBV5-1|NA|NA
CASSYTGSPGGTEAFF
TGCGCCAGCAGCTATACAGGGTCGCCCGGGGGCACTGAAGCTTTCTTT
>TRBJ1-5|TRBV7-2|TRBD1|few
CASSLDRGSLPQHF
TGTGCCAGCAGCCTCGACAGGGGAAGTTTGCCCCAGCATTTT
>TRBJ2-2|TRBV24-1|TRBD1|few
CATRDSAGELFF
TGTGCCACCCGGGACAGCGCCGGGGAGCTGTTTTTT
>TRBJ1-1|TRBV5-1|NA|NA
CASSLLSNTEAFF
TGCGCCAGCAGCTTGTTGTCAAACACTGAAGCTTTCTTT
>TRBJ2-7|TRBV4-3|NA|NA
CASSQGRRGQGEQYF
TGCGCCAGCAGCCAAGGGAGGAGGGGGCAAGGCGAGCAGTACTTC
>TRBJ2-7|TRBV20-1|NA|few
CSAREPKRGEQYF
TGCAGTGCTAGGGAACCGAAGAGGGGCGAGCAGTACTTC
>TRBJ1-1|TRBV5-5|NA|few
CASSPTPNTEAFF
TGTGCCAGCAGCCCGACACCGAACACTGAAGCTTTCTTT
>TRBJ2-6|TRBV5-1|NA|NA
CASSSPKGRAGANVLTF
TGCGCCAGCAGCTCGCCTAAGGGCAGAGCTGGGGCCAACGTCCTGACTTTC
>TRBJ2-2|TRBV27|TRBD1|NA
CASSLSSRGLGGELFF
TGTGCCAGCAGTTTATCGAGCAGGGGGCTTGGCGGGGAGCTGTTTTTT